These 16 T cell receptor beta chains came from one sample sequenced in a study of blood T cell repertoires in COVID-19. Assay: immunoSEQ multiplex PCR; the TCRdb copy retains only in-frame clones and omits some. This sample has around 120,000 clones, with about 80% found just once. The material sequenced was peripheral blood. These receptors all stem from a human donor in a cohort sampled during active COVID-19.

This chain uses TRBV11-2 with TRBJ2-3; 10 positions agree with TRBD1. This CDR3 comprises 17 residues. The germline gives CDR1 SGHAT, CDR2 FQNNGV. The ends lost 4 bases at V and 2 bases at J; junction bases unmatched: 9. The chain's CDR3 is CASSSPRTGGYTDTQYF. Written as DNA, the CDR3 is TGTGCCAGCAGCTCGCCACGGACAGGGGGATACACAGATACGCAGTATTTT.

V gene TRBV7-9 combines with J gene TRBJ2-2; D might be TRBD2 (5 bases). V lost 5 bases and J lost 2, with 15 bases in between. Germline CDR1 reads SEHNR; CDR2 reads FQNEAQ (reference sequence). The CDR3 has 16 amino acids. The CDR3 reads CASSPSGGTNTGELFF. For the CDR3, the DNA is TGTGCCAGCAGCCCCAGCGGCGGAACTAACACCGGGGAGCTGTTTTTT.

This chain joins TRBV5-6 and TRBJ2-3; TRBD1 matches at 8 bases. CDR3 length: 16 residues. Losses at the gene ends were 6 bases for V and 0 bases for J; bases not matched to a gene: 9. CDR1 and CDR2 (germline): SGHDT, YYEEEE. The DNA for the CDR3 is TGTGCCAGCACCCACCCGGGACAGGAGAGCACAGATACGCAGTATTTT. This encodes CASTHPGQESTDTQYF.

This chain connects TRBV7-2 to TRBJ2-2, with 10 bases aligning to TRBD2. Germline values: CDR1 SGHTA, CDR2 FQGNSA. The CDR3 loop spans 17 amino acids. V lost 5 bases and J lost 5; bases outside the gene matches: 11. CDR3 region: CASSGALSGGGTGELFF. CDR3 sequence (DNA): TGTGCCAGCAGCGGCGCCTTGAGCGGGGGGGGAACCGGGGAGCTGTTTTTT.

CDR3 DNA: TGTGCCAGCCGAAGACTAGCGGAGTACAATGAGCAGTTCTTC. Translating gives CASRRLAEYNEQFF. The genes are TRBV5-8 and TRBJ2-1, with 9 positions matching TRBD2. With 7 bases clipped from V and 4 bases from J, the junction kept 6 bases outside the gene matches. The CDR3 totals 14 residues. From germline, CDR1 is SGHTS and CDR2 YDEGEE.

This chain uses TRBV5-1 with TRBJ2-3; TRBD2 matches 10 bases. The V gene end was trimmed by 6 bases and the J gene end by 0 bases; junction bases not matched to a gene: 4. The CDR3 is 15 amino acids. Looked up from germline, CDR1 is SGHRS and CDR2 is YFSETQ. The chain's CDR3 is CASTILAGSTDTQYF. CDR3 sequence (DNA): TGCGCCAGCACGATACTAGCGGGAAGCACAGATACGCAGTATTTT.

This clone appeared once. The CDR3 spells CASSPGGPAHTQYF. CDR3 DNA: TGCGCCAGCAGCCCGGGGGGCCCAGCCCATACGCAGTATTTT. The gene calls are TRBV4-1 and TRBJ2-3, with D maybe TRBD2 (7 bases). Looked up from germline, CDR1 is MGHRA and CDR2 is YSYEKL. The CDR3 is 14 residues long. Trimming stripped 4 bases from V and 7 bases from J, with 15 bases between.

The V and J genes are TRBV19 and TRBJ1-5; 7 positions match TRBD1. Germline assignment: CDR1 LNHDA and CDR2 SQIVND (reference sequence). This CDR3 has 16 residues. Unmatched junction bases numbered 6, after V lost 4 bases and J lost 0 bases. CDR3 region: CASSRQGTDSNQPQHF. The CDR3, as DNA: TGTGCCAGTAGTAGACAGGGCACAGATAGCAATCAGCCCCAGCATTTT.

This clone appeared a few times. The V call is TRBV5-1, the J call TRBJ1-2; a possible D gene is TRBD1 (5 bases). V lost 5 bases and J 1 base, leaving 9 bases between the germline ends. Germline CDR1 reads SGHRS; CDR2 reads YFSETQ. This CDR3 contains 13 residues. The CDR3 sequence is CASRVDNNYGYTF. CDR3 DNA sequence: TGCGCCAGCAGGGTGGACAATAACTATGGCTACACCTTC. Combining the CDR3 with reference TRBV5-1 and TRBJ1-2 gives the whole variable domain KAGVTQTPRYLIKTRGQQVTLSCSPISGHRSVSWYQQTPGQGLQFLFEYFSETQRNKGNFPGRFSGRQFSNSRSEMNVSTLELGDSALYLCASRVDNNYGYTFGSGTRLTVV.

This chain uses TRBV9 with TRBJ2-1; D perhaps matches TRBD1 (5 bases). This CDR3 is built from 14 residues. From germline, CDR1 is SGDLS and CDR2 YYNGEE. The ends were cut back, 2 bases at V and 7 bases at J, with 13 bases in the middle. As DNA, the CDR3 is TGTGCCAGCAGCGTGCAAGGGGTGGTGAATGAGCAGTTCTTC. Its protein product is CASSVQGVVNEQFF. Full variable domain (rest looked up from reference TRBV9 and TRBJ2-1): DSGVTQTPKHLITATGQRVTLRCSPRSGDLSVYWYQQSLDQGLQFLIQYYNGEERAKGNILERFSAQQFPDLHSELNLSSLELGDSALYFCASSVQGVVNEQFFGPGTRLTVL.

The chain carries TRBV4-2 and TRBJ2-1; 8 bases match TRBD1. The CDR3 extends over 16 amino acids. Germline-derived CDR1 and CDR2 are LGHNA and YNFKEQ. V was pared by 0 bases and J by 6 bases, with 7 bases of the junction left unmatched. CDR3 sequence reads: CASSQDQTGVGNEQFF. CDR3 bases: TGTGCCAGCAGCCAAGATCAGACAGGGGTGGGCAATGAGCAGTTCTTC.

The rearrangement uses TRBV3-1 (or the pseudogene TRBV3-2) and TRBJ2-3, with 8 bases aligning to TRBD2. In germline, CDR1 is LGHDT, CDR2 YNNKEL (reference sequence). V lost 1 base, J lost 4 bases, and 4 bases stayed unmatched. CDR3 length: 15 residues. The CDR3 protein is CASSQAGTRADTQYF. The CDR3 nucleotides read TGTGCCAGCAGCCAAGCCGGGACTAGGGCAGATACGCAGTATTTT.

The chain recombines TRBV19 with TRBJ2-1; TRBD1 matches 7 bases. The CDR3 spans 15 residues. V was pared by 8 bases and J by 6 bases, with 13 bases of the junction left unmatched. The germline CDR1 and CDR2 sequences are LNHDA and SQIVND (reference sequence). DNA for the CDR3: TGTGCCAGTGCACAGGGGTTTCTTATGGGCAATGAGCAGTTCTTC. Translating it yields CASAQGFLMGNEQFF.

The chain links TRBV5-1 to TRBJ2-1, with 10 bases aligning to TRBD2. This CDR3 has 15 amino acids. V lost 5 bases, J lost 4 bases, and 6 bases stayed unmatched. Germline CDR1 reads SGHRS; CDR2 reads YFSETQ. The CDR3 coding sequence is TGCGCCAGCAGTCGGACTAGCGGCGATTACAATGAGCAGTTCTTC. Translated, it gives CASSRTSGDYNEQFF.

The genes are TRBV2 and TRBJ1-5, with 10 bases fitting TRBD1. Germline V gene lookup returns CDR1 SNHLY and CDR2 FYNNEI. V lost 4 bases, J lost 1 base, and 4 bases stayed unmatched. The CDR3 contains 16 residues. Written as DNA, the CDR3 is TGTGCCAGCAGTGGAAGGGGACAGGGGAGCAATCAGCCCCAGCATTTT. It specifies CASSGRGQGSNQPQHF.

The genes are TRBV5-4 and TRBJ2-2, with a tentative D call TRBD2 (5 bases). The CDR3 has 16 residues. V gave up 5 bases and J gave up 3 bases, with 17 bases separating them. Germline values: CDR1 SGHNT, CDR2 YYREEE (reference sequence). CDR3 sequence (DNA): TGTGCCAGCAGTTCGCCTATACGGGGTGACACCGGGGAGCTGTTTTTT. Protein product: CASSSPIRGDTGELFF. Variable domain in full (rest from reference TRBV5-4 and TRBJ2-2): ETGVTQSPTHLIKTRGQQVTLRCSSQSGHNTVSWYQQALGQGPQFIFQYYREEENGRGNFPPRFSGLQFPNYSSELNVNALELDDSALYLCASSSPIRGDTGELFFGEGSRLTVL.